A single sample is the source of the 26 T cell receptor beta chains below, sequenced in a study of CD8 T cells in ankylosing spondylitis. TCRdb re-derived calls from the 5' RACE reads in MiXCR, one entry per CDR3 protein. Of 200,000 to 250,000 distinct CDR3 sequences listed, roughly a tenth are singletons. The sequencing sample was made of blood, either unsorted or a sorted T cell fraction (not recorded which). The source of these receptors is a male donor with ankylosing spondylitis or in good health (not recorded which).

As regards this clonotype: The junction departs from the called germline gene at one end, perhaps through a read error. V gene TRBV12-3 or TRBV12-4 combines with J gene TRBJ2-7; D perhaps matches TRBD2 (5 bases). CDR3 length: 16 residues. In nucleotides, the CDR3 is TGTGCCAGCAGTCGCGACAAGGGCGGAGGAGCCTACGCGCAGTACTTC. This encodes CASSRDKGGGAYAQYF.

The chain couples TRBV24-1 to TRBJ2-5; D gene ambiguous. Germline V lookup: CDR1 KGHDR, CDR2 SFDVKD. Trimming removed 9 bases at V and 5 bases at J, with 18 bases between. The length of the CDR3 is 14 residues. CDR3 protein: CATPEDAHPETQYF. The DNA of the CDR3 is TGTGCCACCCCCGAAGACGCCCACCCGGAGACCCAGTACTTC.

This sequence joins TRBV5-5 and TRBJ2-1, with 14 bases that match TRBD2. The CDR3 consists of 18 residues. Germline CDR1 reads SGHKS; CDR2 reads YYEKEE (reference sequence). V shed 3 bases and J 9 bases; nucleotides not matched to a gene: 14. This CDR3 reads CASSSAPTSGGARREQFF. DNA for the CDR3: TGTGCCAGCAGCTCCGCTCCGACTAGCGGGGGGGCGCGCCGTGAGCAGTTCTTC.

In its sample, this clonotype was seen many times. J is TRBJ1-5 and V is TRBV15, with 7 bases identical to TRBD1. This CDR3 has 13 residues. With 0 bases clipped from V and 8 bases from J, the junction kept 1 base outside the gene matches. Germline CDR1 reads LNHNV; CDR2 reads YYDKDF (reference sequence). CDR3 DNA sequence: TGTGCCACCAGCAGAGACAGGGGGGAGCCCCAGCATTTT. Amino acids: CATSRDRGEPQHF.

This clonotype was seen at least ten times. One end of the junction is discordant with germline, which a read error may explain. V usage is TRBV5-1 and J usage is TRBJ2-7; no definite D call. The germline gives CDR1 SGHRS, CDR2 YFSETQ. CDR3 length equals 15 residues. The CDR3 here is CASRPDRDFSHEQYF. CDR3 nucleotides: TGCGCCAGCAGACCCGACCGAGACTTCTCCCACGAGCAGTACTTC.

This clonotype was observed many times. The chain uses TRBV20-1 and TRBJ2-7, with no clear D. The CDR3 spans 10 residues. V lost 5 bases, J lost 6 bases, and 8 bases lay in between. Germline V lookup: CDR1 DFQATT, CDR2 SNEGSKA (reference sequence). The CDR3 loop is CSADPPEQYF. The CDR3 bases are TGCAGTGCTGACCCCCCCGAGCAGTACTTC.

This clonotype was counted many times. This rearrangement joins TRBV5-1 to TRBJ1-2, with 7 positions matching TRBD1. CDR1 and CDR2 from the germline V gene are SGHRS and YFSETQ. V dropped 4 bases and J dropped 5; count of bases not matched to a gene: 8. The CDR3 has 14 residues. CDR3 sequence reads: CASSLEGQTYGYTF. For the CDR3, the DNA is TGCGCCAGCAGCCTGGAGGGACAGACATATGGCTACACCTTC. The full variable domain, rest sourced from reference TRBV5-1 and TRBJ1-2, is KAGVTQTPRYLIKTRGQQVTLSCSPISGHRSVSWYQQTPGQGLQFLFEYFSETQRNKGNFPGRFSGRQFSNSRSEMNVSTLELGDSALYLCASSLEGQTYGYTFGSGTRLTVV.

This chain links TRBV12-3 or TRBV12-4 with TRBJ2-2; 10 bases line up with TRBD1. The V and J ends lost 6 bases and 9 bases, in that order; junction bases with no gene match: 10. This CDR3 has 15 amino acids. CDR3 amino acids: CASRSTGTGARELFF. The CDR3 DNA reads TGTGCCAGCAGATCTACCGGGACAGGGGCCCGGGAGCTGTTTTTT.

This clonotype was seen many times. V and J are TRBV12-5 and TRBJ2-3, with D hard to call. The CDR3 runs 12 residues. Germline CDR1 is LGHNT and CDR2 is FRNRAP. Trimming removed 10 bases at V and 2 bases at J, with 10 bases between. The CDR3 DNA reads as TGTGCTACAGCCAGCACCACAGATACGCAGTATTTT. Translation gives CATASTTDTQYF.

As for this clonotype: With a much larger clone just one base away, this may be a read error. The CDR3 DNA follows: TGCGCCAGCAGCTTGGATCCTAGCAATCAGCCCCAGCCTTTT. Translated, it gives CASSLDPSNQPQPF. The chain couples TRBV5-1 to TRBJ1-5; no clear D gene. The CDR3 consists of 14 residues. From germline, CDR1 is SGHRS and CDR2 YFSETQ.

The chain couples TRBV27 to TRBJ2-5, with D possibly matching TRBD1 (6 bases). The CDR3 covers 13 residues. Between the trimmed V and J ends, which lost 2 bases and 10 bases, there was a span of 14 bases. In germline, CDR1 is MNHEY, CDR2 SMNVEV (reference sequence). Written as DNA, the CDR3 is TGTGCCAGCAGTTTAAGGGCAGGGGATAACCAGTACTTC. Residues: CASSLRAGDNQYF.

In the case of this clonotype: A much larger clone differs by one base, so this may be a read error. The chain has TRBV5-1 and TRBJ2-2, with D unclear. The CDR3 consists of 15 residues. V lost 1 base to trimming and J lost 10 bases, with 17 bases between them. CDR1 and CDR2 (germline): SGHRS, YFSETQ. The CDR3 here is CASSLTSATGVELFF. In DNA form, the CDR3 reads TGCGCCAGCAGCTTGACCTCGGCGACCGGCGTGGAGCTGTTTTTT.

The gene calls are TRBV27 and TRBJ1-6, with TRBD1 identical over 7 bases. This CDR3 spans 14 amino acids. Germline V gene lookup returns CDR1 MNHEY and CDR2 SMNVEV (reference sequence). The V gene end was trimmed by 6 bases and the J gene end by 9 bases; junction bases not matched to a gene: 8. DNA of the CDR3: TGTGCCAGCAGCCCGGGAGGGGGCGGTTCACCCCTCCACTTT. It codes for CASSPGGGGSPLHF.

This clonotype was detected a few times. The J gene is TRBJ1-5, the V gene TRBV10-3; D unresolved. The CDR3 covers 15 residues. V lost 3 bases and J lost 1, with 10 bases in between. The germline V gene encodes CDR1 ENHRY and CDR2 SYGVKD. This CDR3 reads CAISDVGKSNQPQHF. CDR3 nucleotides: TGTGCCATCAGTGATGTGGGGAAAAGCAATCAGCCCCAGCATTTT.

This rearrangement joins TRBV27 to TRBJ1-2; a possible D gene is TRBD1 (6 bases). Germline CDR1 is MNHEY and CDR2 is SMNVEV (reference sequence). This CDR3 contains 13 residues. Trimming removed 8 bases from V and 2 bases from J, with 12 bases in between. The CDR3 nucleotides read TGTGCCAGCCGGGACACCCTCAACTATGGCTACACCTTC. Translating gives CASRDTLNYGYTF.

This clonotype was detected many times. The CDR3 DNA is TGCAGTGCCGTAGCGGGGGGGCAAGCCTCAGATACGCAGTATTTT. It encodes CSAVAGGQASDTQYF. The chain uses TRBV20-1 and TRBJ2-3; TRBD2 matches at 11 bases. Germline V gene sequence: CDR1 DFQATT, CDR2 SNEGSKA (reference sequence). Losses at the gene ends were 6 bases for V and 4 bases for J; bases not matched to a gene: 9. The CDR3 has 15 amino acids.

The V gene is TRBV5-1, the J gene TRBJ1-2; no firm D call. The CDR3 runs to 16 residues. Germline V gene data show CDR1 as SGHRS and CDR2 as YFSETQ. With 1 base removed from V and 3 bases from J, the gap between germline ends came to 16 bases. CDR3 sequence: CASSLTGLRTDYGYTF. CDR3 bases: TGCGCCAGCAGCTTGACCGGCCTCCGAACGGACTATGGCTACACCTTC. Combining the CDR3 with reference TRBV5-1 and TRBJ1-2 gives the whole variable domain KAGVTQTPRYLIKTRGQQVTLSCSPISGHRSVSWYQQTPGQGLQFLFEYFSETQRNKGNFPGRFSGRQFSNSRSEMNVSTLELGDSALYLCASSLTGLRTDYGYTFGSGTRLTVV.

In this sample, this clonotype turned up many times. This sequence joins TRBV20-1 and TRBJ2-4, with D possibly matching TRBD2 (6 bases). Trimming took 0 bases from V and 0 from J, leaving 15 bases between them. CDR1 is DFQATT and CDR2 is SNEGSKA in the germline V gene (reference sequence). This CDR3 comprises 17 residues. The CDR3 here is CSARERRDLLAKNIQYF. The CDR3 DNA sequence: TGCAGTGCTAGAGAGAGGAGGGACCTATTAGCCAAAAACATTCAGTACTTC.

The chain uses TRBV6-1 and TRBJ1-5, with D possibly matching TRBD1 (6 bases). Germline-derived CDR1 and CDR2 are MNHNS and SASEGT. The length of the CDR3 is 15 residues. The V and J ends lost 5 bases and 1 base respectively, with 12 bases between them. CDR3 loop: CASSREQGSNQPQHF. CDR3 nucleotides: TGTGCCAGCAGTCGGGAACAGGGCAGCAATCAGCCCCAGCATTTT.

This clonotype was counted at least ten times. The rearrangement joins TRBV5-1 to TRBJ2-7, with TRBD1 as a possible D gene (6 bases). CDR1 and CDR2 from the germline V gene are SGHRS and YFSETQ. V was shortened by 0 bases and J by 2 bases, with 9 bases between the two germline ends. The CDR3 covers 14 residues. As DNA, the CDR3 is TGCGCCAGCAGCTTGGAAACAGGGACCTACGAGCAGTACTTC. This encodes CASSLETGTYEQYF.

This clonotype was detected ten times or more. This chain joins TRBV6-1 and TRBJ1-1; TRBD1 matches at 9 bases. The J segment lost 7 bases and the V segment lost 8 bases, leaving 11 bases of the junction unmatched. The CDR3 is made up of 14 amino acids. Germline CDR1 is MNHNS and CDR2 is SASEGT. CDR3 residues: CASQTGGQGLEAFF. CDR3 DNA sequence: TGTGCCAGCCAAACGGGGGGACAGGGCCTTGAAGCTTTCTTT.

This clonotype was counted only a few times. J is TRBJ2-7 and V is TRBV7-2; 8 nucleotides match TRBD1. The CDR3 contains 15 residues. Losses at the gene ends were 3 bases for V and 0 bases for J; bases not matched to a gene: 4. Germline CDR1 and CDR2: SGHTA and FQGNSA. CDR3 loop: CASSLTGDSSYEQYF. The DNA for the CDR3 is TGTGCCAGCAGCTTGACAGGGGACTCCTCCTACGAGCAGTACTTC.

This clonotype has only a few counts. The chain joins TRBV12-3 or TRBV12-4 to TRBJ1-1; D call uncertain. V lost 3 bases and J 0 bases, leaving 14 bases between the germline ends. This CDR3 has 16 amino acids. This CDR3 is CASSFPRHDLNTEAFF. Here the CDR3 DNA reads TGTGCCAGCAGTTTCCCCCGACACGACTTGAACACTGAAGCTTTCTTT.

The table lists this clonotype with a few counts. CDR3 amino acids: CASSLGGDNYGYTF. The CDR3 nucleotides read TGCGCCAGCAGCTTGGGGGGAGATAACTATGGCTACACCTTC. This rearrangement joins TRBV5-1 to TRBJ1-2, with D uncertain. CDR3 length equals 14 residues. Trimming cost V 0 bases and J 1 base, with 7 bases left between them. Germline loops: CDR1 SGHRS, CDR2 YFSETQ. The full variable domain, with the rest looked up from reference TRBV5-1 and TRBJ1-2, is KAGVTQTPRYLIKTRGQQVTLSCSPISGHRSVSWYQQTPGQGLQFLFEYFSETQRNKGNFPGRFSGRQFSNSRSEMNVSTLELGDSALYLCASSLGGDNYGYTFGSGTRLTVV.

In the case of this clonotype: Given a much more abundant clone one base away, this may be a read error. The chain recombines TRBV29-1 with TRBJ2-1, with D perhaps matching TRBD2 (6 bases). The CDR3 has 14 residues. Germline V gene sequence: CDR1 SQVTM, CDR2 ANQGSEA. V lost 8 bases and J 4 bases, leaving 18 bases between the germline ends. The CDR3 sequence is CSFVRSGSYNEQFF. The CDR3 DNA reads TGCAGCTTTGTCCGGAGCGGGTCGTACAATGAGCAGTTCTTC.

This clonotype was recorded many times. The chain uses TRBV7-9 and TRBJ1-5; D perhaps matches TRBD1 (6 bases). This CDR3 region has 15 residues. V lost 1 base and J lost 2, with 9 bases in between. Per germline, CDR1 SEHNR and CDR2 FQNEAQ (reference sequence). The CDR3 DNA reads as TGTGCCAGCAGCTTAGGAAAGGGGGGCAATCAGCCCCAGCATTTT. It encodes CASSLGKGGNQPQHF.